These 12 T cell receptor beta chains originate from one sample sequenced in a study of blood T cell repertoires in COVID-19. The assay was immunoSEQ multiplex PCR, and TCRdb's table has in-frame clones only and misses some. The sample records roughly 120,000 clones, less than 90% being singletons. The material sequenced was peripheral blood. Every receptor here comes from a man aged 25-45 years with acute or convalescent COVID-19.

The V call is TRBV2, the J call TRBJ2-7; possible D gene TRBD1, 5 bases. This CDR3 is built from 11 residues. Germline CDR1 is SNHLY and CDR2 is FYNNEI. V shed 5 bases and J shed 12 bases, with 14 bases lying between them. The CDR3 region has the DNA TGTGCCAGCAGTCTAAAGACAGTTACGTACTTC. It yields the protein CASSLKTVTYF. Variable domain in full (rest from reference TRBV2 and TRBJ2-7): EPEVTQTPSHQVTQMGQEVILRCVPISNHLYFYWYRQILGQKVEFLVSFYNNEISEKSEIFDDQFSVERPDGSNFTLKIRSTKLEDSAMYFCASSLKTVTYFGPGTRLTVT.

This rearrangement joins TRBV10-3 to TRBJ2-5; tentative D call: TRBD2 (6 bases). There are 14 residues in the CDR3. CDR1 and CDR2 (germline): ENHRY, SYGVKD. V dropped 4 bases and J dropped 5 bases, with 14 bases sitting between them. The DNA for the CDR3 is TGTGCCATCAGTGTGGAGGGCCCCGGGGAGACCCAGTACTTC. Amino acid sequence: CAISVEGPGETQYF.

The CDR3 region is CASSSTGTGLYNEQFF. The CDR3, as DNA: TGTGCCAGCAGCTCTACCGGGACAGGACTTTACAATGAGCAGTTCTTC. The chain uses TRBV11-2 and TRBJ2-1; 8 positions match TRBD1. Germline V gene sequence: CDR1 SGHAT, CDR2 FQNNGV. This CDR3 is 16 amino acids long. V gave up 4 bases and J gave up 4 bases; unmatched junction bases: 9.

This clone was recorded a few times. The chain joins TRBV27 to TRBJ1-1; 7 bases match TRBD1. The CDR3 has 13 amino acids. The V and J ends lost 6 bases and 4 bases, in that order; junction bases with no gene match: 5. CDR1 MNHEY and CDR2 SMNVEV come from the germline V gene (reference sequence). CDR3 DNA sequence: TGTGCCAGCAGGAGGGGGCTAGGCACTGAAGCTTTCTTT. Protein: CASRRGLGTEAFF.

CDR3: CASSTRQQGAYVGELFF. CDR3 DNA: TGTGCCAGTAGTACCCGGCAACAGGGGGCTTACGTCGGGGAGCTGTTTTTT. The chain carries TRBV19 and TRBJ2-2; 9 bases are shared with TRBD1. Trimming cost V 4 bases and J 7 bases; bases outside gene matches: 13. Looked up from germline, CDR1 is LNHDA and CDR2 is SQIVND (reference sequence). The CDR3 runs to 17 residues.

This clone was observed a single time. This chain uses TRBV6-6 with TRBJ1-2; TRBD1 might be the D (6 bases). From germline, CDR1 is MNHNY and CDR2 SVGAGI (reference sequence). Trimming removed 2 bases from V and 3 bases from J, with 13 bases in between. The CDR3 contains 15 residues. CDR3 nucleotides: TGTGCCAGCAGTTACGGCGGGGGGCGCGACTATGGCTACACCTTC. It translates to CASSYGGGRDYGYTF.

In this sample, this clone turned up a few times. V and J are TRBV6-5 and TRBJ1-4, with 8 nucleotides matching TRBD1. This CDR3 is 16 amino acids long. The V segment lost 4 bases and the J segment 7 bases; nucleotides outside the gene matches: 11. CDR1 and CDR2 from the germline V gene are MNHEY and SVGAGI. The CDR3 bases are TGTGCCAGCAGTTTCTCAGGGGGCGCAGGTGGTGAAAAACTGTTTTTT. Translated, it gives CASSFSGGAGGEKLFF.

V usage is TRBV15 and J usage is TRBJ1-4, with D unclear. Between the trimmed V and J ends, which lost 0 bases and 5 bases, there was a span of 10 bases. Germline-derived CDR1 and CDR2 are LNHNV and YYDKDF (reference sequence). The CDR3 runs to 15 residues. CDR3 residues: CATSRELHPNEKLFF. The CDR3 bases are TGTGCCACCAGCAGAGAACTACACCCCAATGAAAAACTGTTTTTT.

This sequence joins TRBV19 and TRBJ1-5; possible D gene TRBD1, 6 bases. V was shortened by 5 bases and J by 2 bases, with 13 bases between the two germline ends. This CDR3 has 15 residues. Germline V gives CDR1 LNHDA, CDR2 SQIVND (reference sequence). CDR3 amino acids: CASSPRQAGNQPQHF. The CDR3 DNA reads TGTGCCAGTAGTCCAAGACAGGCGGGCAATCAGCCCCAGCATTTT.

This clone was detected once. The chain couples TRBV7-3 to TRBJ2-2, with D possibly TRBD2 on 6 matching bases. CDR3 length equals 13 residues. CDR1 is SGHTA and CDR2 is FQGTGA in the germline V gene. Trimming cost V 5 bases and J 5 bases, with 9 bases left between them. This CDR3 is CASSPGVTGELFF. In DNA form, the CDR3 reads TGTGCCAGCAGCCCGGGGGTTACCGGGGAGCTGTTTTTT.

The chain is built from TRBV10-3 and TRBJ1-2, with D maybe TRBD1 (6 bases). The ends were cut back, 6 bases at V and 8 bases at J, with 16 bases in the middle. CDR1 and CDR2 from the germline V gene are ENHRY and SYGVKD. There are 13 residues in the CDR3. The CDR3, as DNA: TGTGCCATCAGAGGGGACACCAAAGCAGGCTACACCTTC. Translating gives CAIRGDTKAGYTF.

The J gene is TRBJ2-5, the V gene TRBV2, with D possibly matching TRBD2 (6 bases). Germline loops: CDR1 SNHLY, CDR2 FYNNEI. The CDR3 spans 14 residues. V dropped 3 bases and J dropped 5 bases, with 13 bases sitting between them. The chain's CDR3 is CASSDGGSQETQYF. In DNA form, the CDR3 reads TGTGCCAGCAGTGACGGGGGATCGCAGGAGACCCAGTACTTC.